The subject of this entry is one T cell receptor beta chain. Its target is not known. The junction differs from germline at one of its ends, possibly a read error. This CDR3 comprises 13 residues. The germline gives CDR1 SGHAT, CDR2 FQNNGV. These data come from a study of breast tumors, draining lymph nodes, adjacent tissues. MiXCR, applied by TCRdb to the multiplex PCR reads, yields one record per CDR3 protein. Of about 230,000 distinct CDR3 sequences listed, 32% are singletons. Axillary draining lymph nodes of breast cancer patients supplied the node samples. The study, taken as a whole, reports: Data fit most tumor T cells coming from lymph node, expanding in tumor.

The clonotype was recovered from a female donor with breast cancer. Some clones in this sample may be carry-over from other donors' samples. This chain links TRBV11-2 with TRBJ1-2; 7 bases align to TRBD1. Sequencing was carried out using axillary lymph node tissue. This CDR3 reads CAGSIEGGPDYTF. The DNA for the CDR3 is TGCGCCGGCAGCATCGAAGGGGGCCCAGACTACACCTTC.